A selection of T cell receptor beta chains follows, all from one sample in a study of early T cells in non-severe SARS-CoV-2 infection. MiXCR, run by TCRdb on the 5' RACE reads, gives a single entry per CDR3 protein. The sample shows under 95,000 distinct CDR3 sequences, around 12% of them seen only once. Sequences were obtained from whole blood. Receptors originate from an adult who was a healthcare worker with PCR-confirmed SARS-CoV-2 infection or an uninfected control (not recorded which). The CDR3 runs from the conserved cysteine through the conserved F or W. D genes are given only for firm matches. The listing skips clone size in some rows; elsewhere it reads once, few, many or a size class.

cdr3_nt cdr3_aa clone_size d_call v_call cdr3_length j_call
TGTGCCAGCAGCTTGCATAGATCCGAGCAGTACTTC CASSLHRSEQYF many - TRBV5-5 12 TRBJ2-7
TGTGCCAGCAGTAGCAGCGGGGGCCCTCGCTACGAGCAGTACTTC CASSSSGGPRYEQYF few TRBD2 TRBV7-2 15 TRBJ2-7
TGTGCCAGCTCTAGCACAGATACGCAGTATTTT CASSSTDTQYF many - TRBV27 11 TRBJ2-3
TGCAGCGTCCTCCAGGACAGCTCCTACGAGCAGTACTTC CSVLQDSSYEQYF - - TRBV29-1 13 TRBJ2-7
TGTGCCAGCGCTCCAGAACTGAGCGGGGAGCTGTTTTTT CASAPELSGELFF - - TRBV25-1 13 TRBJ2-2
TGCGCCAGCAGCTTGGAGGTGGGGACAGGGTACTCTGGGGCCAACGTCCTGACTTTC CASSLEVGTGYSGANVLTF many TRBD1 TRBV5-1 19 TRBJ2-6
TGTGCCACCAGTGGGCATAACAGTGGCAGGGGTAACACTGAAGCTTTCTTT CATSGHNSGRGNTEAFF few - TRBV24-1 17 TRBJ1-1
TGTGCCATCAGTGAGTCGGATCAGCCCCAGCATTTT CAISESDQPQHF few - TRBV10-3 12 TRBJ1-5
TGCGCCAGCAGCCAAGCGGCAGAACCTACCTACGAGCAGTACTTC CASSQAAEPTYEQYF many - TRBV4-1 15 TRBJ2-7
TGTGCCAGCAGTCCAGGGAGTAGTGGCAATTCACCCCTCCACTTT CASSPGSSGNSPLHF - - TRBV28 15 TRBJ1-6
TGCGCCAGCAGCCAAGATGGGGTCTTTATGAACACTGAAGCTTTCTTT CASSQDGVFMNTEAFF many - TRBV4-1 16 TRBJ1-1
TGCAGTGCTCAAACTACTAGCGGGAGGGCCCAAGATACGCAGTATTTT CSAQTTSGRAQDTQYF few TRBD2 TRBV20-1 16 TRBJ2-3
TGTGCCAGCAGCCCCCCAGGGGGCCGTAACGAGCAGTACTTC CASSPPGGRNEQYF few TRBD1 TRBV25-1 14 TRBJ2-7
TGTGCCATCAGCTCCCCAGGGAGACAGGGCTCCTACGAGCAGTACTTC CAISSPGRQGSYEQYF few TRBD1 TRBV10-3 16 TRBJ2-7
TGTGCCAGCAGCCAAGATCCATCAGGGGGCAGGAGCTACACCTTC CASSQDPSGGRSYTF - TRBD1 TRBV3-1 15 TRBJ1-2
TGTGCCAGCAGCGCCCGGGGACAGGGGGTTGAGCAGTTCTTC CASSARGQGVEQFF many TRBD1 TRBV9 14 TRBJ2-1
TGTGCCTGGGTTGGAACGGGCAGCTCTGGGGCCAACGTCCTGACTTTC CAWVGTGSSGANVLTF - - TRBV30 16 TRBJ2-6